This TCR beta chain was obtained from a study of blood T cell repertoires in COVID-19. Between the trimmed V and J ends, which lost 11 bases and 1 base, there was a span of 14 bases. The CDR3 is made up of 14 amino acids. The germline V gene has CDR1 LNHDA and CDR2 SQIVND (reference sequence). Assay: immunoSEQ multiplex PCR; the TCRdb copy retains only in-frame clones and omits some. The sample holds roughly 280,000 clones; about nine tenths are singletons and the top ten take around 1.9%. The sequence was obtained from a woman in her fifties or sixties who had recovered from COVID-19. Input material: PBMCs or T cells enriched from blood (not recorded which). V gene TRBV19 combines with J gene TRBJ2-2; the D gene is possibly TRBD1 (6 bases). The chain's CDR3 is CASQVQGNTGELFF. The CDR3 DNA reads TGTGCCTCCCAGGTACAGGGGAACACCGGGGAGCTGTTTTTT.